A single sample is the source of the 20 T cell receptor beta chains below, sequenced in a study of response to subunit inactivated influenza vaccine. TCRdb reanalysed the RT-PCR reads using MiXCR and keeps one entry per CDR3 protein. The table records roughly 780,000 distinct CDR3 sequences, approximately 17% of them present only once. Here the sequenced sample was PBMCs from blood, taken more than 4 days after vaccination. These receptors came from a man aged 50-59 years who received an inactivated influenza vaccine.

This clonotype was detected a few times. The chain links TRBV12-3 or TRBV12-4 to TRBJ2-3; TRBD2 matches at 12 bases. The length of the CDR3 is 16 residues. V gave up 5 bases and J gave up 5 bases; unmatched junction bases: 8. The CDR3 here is CASSPSSGGAIDTQYF. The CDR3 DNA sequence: TGTGCCAGCAGTCCATCTAGCGGGGGGGCAATAGATACGCAGTATTTT.

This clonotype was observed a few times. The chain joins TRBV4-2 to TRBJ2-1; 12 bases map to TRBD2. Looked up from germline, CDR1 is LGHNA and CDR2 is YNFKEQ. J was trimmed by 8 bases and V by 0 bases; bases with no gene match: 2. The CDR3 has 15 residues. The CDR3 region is CASSQEPSGGDEQFF. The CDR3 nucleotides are TGTGCCAGCAGCCAAGAGCCTAGCGGGGGGGATGAGCAGTTCTTC.

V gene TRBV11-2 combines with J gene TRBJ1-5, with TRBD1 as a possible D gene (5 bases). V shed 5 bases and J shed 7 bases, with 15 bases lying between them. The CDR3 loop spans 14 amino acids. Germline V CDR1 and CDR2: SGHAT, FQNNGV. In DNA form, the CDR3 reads TGTGCCAGCAGCCGAGGTGGGGCTAAGCAGCCCCAGCATTTT. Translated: CASSRGGAKQPQHF.

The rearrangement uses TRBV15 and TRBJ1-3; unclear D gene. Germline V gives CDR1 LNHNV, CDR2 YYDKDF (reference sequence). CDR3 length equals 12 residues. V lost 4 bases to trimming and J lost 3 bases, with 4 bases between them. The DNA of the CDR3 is TGTGCCACCAGCAACAATGGAAACACCATATATTTT. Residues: CATSNNGNTIYF.

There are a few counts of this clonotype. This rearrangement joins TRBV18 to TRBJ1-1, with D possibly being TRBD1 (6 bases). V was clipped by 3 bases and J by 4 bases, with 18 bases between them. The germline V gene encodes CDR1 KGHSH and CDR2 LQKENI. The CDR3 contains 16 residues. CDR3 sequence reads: CASSPSLQGGGTEAFF. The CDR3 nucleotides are TGTGCCAGCTCACCGAGCCTACAGGGTGGGGGCACTGAAGCTTTCTTT.

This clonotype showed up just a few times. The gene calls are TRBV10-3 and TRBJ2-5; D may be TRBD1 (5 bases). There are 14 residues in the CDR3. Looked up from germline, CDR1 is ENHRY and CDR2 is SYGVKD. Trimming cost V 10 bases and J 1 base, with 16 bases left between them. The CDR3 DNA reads TGTGCCACTGGACACGCAAAGGGCCAAGAGACCCAGTACTTC. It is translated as CATGHAKGQETQYF.

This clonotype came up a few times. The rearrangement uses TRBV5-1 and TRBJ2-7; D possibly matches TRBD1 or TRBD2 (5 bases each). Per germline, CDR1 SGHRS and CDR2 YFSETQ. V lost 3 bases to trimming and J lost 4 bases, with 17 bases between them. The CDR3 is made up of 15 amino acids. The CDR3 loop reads CASSSVPGPGYEQYF. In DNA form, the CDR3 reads TGCGCCAGCAGCTCAGTCCCGGGACCCGGGTACGAGCAGTACTTC. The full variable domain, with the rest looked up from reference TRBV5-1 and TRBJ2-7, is KAGVTQTPRYLIKTRGQQVTLSCSPISGHRSVSWYQQTPGQGLQFLFEYFSETQRNKGNFPGRFSGRQFSNSRSEMNVSTLELGDSALYLCASSSVPGPGYEQYFGPGTRLTVT.

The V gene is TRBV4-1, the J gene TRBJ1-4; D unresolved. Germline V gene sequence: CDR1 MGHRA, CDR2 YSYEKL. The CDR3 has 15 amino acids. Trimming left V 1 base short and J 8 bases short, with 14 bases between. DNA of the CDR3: TGCGCCAGCAGCCAAGGCGGCCAGTCGACCGAAAAACTGTTTTTT. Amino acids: CASSQGGQSTEKLFF.

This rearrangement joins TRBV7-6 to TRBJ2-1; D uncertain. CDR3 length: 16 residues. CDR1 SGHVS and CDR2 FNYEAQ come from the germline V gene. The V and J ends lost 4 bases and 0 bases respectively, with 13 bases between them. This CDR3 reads CASSSGPTGSYNEQFF. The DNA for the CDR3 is TGTGCCAGCAGCTCGGGCCCTACGGGCTCCTACAATGAGCAGTTCTTC.

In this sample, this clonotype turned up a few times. The CDR3 reads CASSSRFYEQYF. Here the CDR3 DNA reads TGTGCCAGCAGTTCCAGGTTCTACGAGCAGTACTTC. The V gene is TRBV28, the J gene TRBJ2-7; unclear D gene. Germline CDR1 MDHEN, CDR2 SYDVKM. The CDR3 contains 12 residues. Trimming pared 4 bases from V and 3 bases from J, leaving 7 bases between.

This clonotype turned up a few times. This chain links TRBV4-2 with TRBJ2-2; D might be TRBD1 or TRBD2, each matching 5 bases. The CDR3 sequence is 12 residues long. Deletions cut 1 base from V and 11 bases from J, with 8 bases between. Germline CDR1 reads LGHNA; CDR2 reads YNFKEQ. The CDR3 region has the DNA TGTGCCAGCAGCCAAGCGGGGCTAGAGCTGTTTTTT. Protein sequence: CASSQAGLELFF.

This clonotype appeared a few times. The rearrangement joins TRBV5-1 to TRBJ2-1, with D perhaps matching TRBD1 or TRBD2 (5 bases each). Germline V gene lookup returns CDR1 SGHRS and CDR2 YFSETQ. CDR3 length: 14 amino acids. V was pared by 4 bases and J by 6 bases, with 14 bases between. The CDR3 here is CASSLLGTVNEQFF. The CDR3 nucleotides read TGCGCCAGCAGCCTACTAGGGACCGTCAATGAGCAGTTCTTC.

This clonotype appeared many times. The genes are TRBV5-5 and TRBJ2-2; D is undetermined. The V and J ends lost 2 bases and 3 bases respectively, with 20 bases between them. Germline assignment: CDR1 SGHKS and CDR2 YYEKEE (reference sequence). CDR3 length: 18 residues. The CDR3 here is CASSFGDSPSSYTGELFF. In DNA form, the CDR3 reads TGTGCCAGCAGCTTTGGGGATTCACCTTCATCTTACACCGGGGAGCTGTTTTTT.

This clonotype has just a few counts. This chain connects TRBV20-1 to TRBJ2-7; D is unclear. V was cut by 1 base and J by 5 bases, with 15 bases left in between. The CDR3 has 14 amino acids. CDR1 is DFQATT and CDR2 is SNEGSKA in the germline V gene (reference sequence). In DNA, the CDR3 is TGCAGTGCTAGAGGCCCCATGACACCAGACGAGCAGTACTTC. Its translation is CSARGPMTPDEQYF.

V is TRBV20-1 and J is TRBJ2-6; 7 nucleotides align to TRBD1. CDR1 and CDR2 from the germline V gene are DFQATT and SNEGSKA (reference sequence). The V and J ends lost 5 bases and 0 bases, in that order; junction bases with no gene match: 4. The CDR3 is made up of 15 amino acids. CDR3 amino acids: CSARDSLSGANVLTF. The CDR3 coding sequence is TGCAGTGCTCGGGACAGTCTCTCTGGGGCCAACGTCCTGACTTTC.

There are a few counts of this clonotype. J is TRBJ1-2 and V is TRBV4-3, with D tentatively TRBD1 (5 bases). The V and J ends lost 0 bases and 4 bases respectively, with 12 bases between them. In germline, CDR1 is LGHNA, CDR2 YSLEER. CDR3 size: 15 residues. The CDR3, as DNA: TGCGCCAGCAGCCAAGATGGAAGGGGAGGCTATGGCTACACCTTC. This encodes CASSQDGRGGYGYTF.

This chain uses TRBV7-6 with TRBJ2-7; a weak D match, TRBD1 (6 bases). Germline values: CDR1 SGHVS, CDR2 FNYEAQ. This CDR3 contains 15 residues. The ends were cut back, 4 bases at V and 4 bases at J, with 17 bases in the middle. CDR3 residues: CASSSPRRGNYEQYF. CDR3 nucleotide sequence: TGTGCCAGCAGCTCCCCGCGCAGGGGAAATTACGAGCAGTACTTC.

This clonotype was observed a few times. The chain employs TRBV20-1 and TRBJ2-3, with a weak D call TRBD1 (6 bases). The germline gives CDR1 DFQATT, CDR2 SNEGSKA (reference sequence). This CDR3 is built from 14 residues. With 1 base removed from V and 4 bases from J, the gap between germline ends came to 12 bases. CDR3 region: CSARGGPSPDTQYF. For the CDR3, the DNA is TGCAGTGCTAGAGGGGGGCCTAGCCCAGATACGCAGTATTTT.

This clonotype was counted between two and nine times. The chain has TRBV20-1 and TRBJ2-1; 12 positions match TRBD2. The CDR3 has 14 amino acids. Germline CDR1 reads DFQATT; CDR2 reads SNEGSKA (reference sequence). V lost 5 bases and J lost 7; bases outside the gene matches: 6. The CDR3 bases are TGCAGTGCTCTCCGACTAGCGGGAGCGAATGAGCAGTTCTTC. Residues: CSALRLAGANEQFF.

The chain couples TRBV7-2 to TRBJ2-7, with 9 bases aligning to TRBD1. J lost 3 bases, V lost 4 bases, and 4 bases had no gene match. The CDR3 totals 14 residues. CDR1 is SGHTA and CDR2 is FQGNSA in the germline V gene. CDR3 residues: CASSWTGVGYEQYF. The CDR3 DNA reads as TGTGCCAGCAGCTGGACAGGGGTCGGCTACGAGCAGTACTTC.